These 29 T cell receptor beta chains share one sample of origin, sequenced in a study of blood T cells in healthy people across ages. Through a sample-barcoded 5' primer and a J-beta primer mix, a second PCR was run for roughly 6 to 12 cycles. TCRdb independently ran MiXCR on the 5' RACE reads; one entry per CDR3 protein. The data hold about 830,000 distinct CDR3 sequences, with approximately 59% observed a single time. The specimen sequenced was blood. Receptors were obtained from a man aged 30-40 years in good health.

The chain links TRBV7-9 to TRBJ2-1, with 10 positions matching TRBD2. Looked up from germline, CDR1 is SEHNR and CDR2 is FQNEAQ (reference sequence). This CDR3 region has 19 residues. Trimming removed 1 base from V and 1 base from J; junction bases left unmatched: 10. The CDR3 here is CASSLGPGTSGVSYNEQFF. The CDR3 DNA follows: TGTGCCAGCAGCTTAGGCCCGGGAACTAGCGGGGTTTCCTACAATGAGCAGTTCTTC.

The CDR3 DNA reads as TGTGCCAGCAGCCAAGTCAGGGTTTCGGACGAGCAGTACTTC. Translation gives CASSQVRVSDEQYF. The chain joins TRBV4-2 to TRBJ2-7, with D possibly being TRBD1 (5 bases). The V end lost 1 base, the J end lost 5 bases, and 12 bases lay between the germline ends. This CDR3 contains 14 residues. Germline V gene lookup returns CDR1 LGHNA and CDR2 YNFKEQ.

V usage is TRBV11-2 and J usage is TRBJ2-2; 9 nucleotides line up with TRBD2. The germline V gene has CDR1 SGHAT and CDR2 FQNNGV. V lost 5 bases, J lost 6 bases, and 10 bases stayed unmatched. The CDR3 is 16 amino acids. In DNA form, the CDR3 reads TGTGCCAGCAGCCGGTCCAGCGGGGGGTACGCCGGGGAGCTGTTTTTT. Amino acids: CASSRSSGGYAGELFF.

The J gene is TRBJ2-6, the V gene TRBV18; TRBD1 matches at 10 bases. The V gene's germline CDR1 is KGHSH and CDR2 LQKENI. The CDR3 totals 17 residues. J lost 2 bases, V lost 4 bases, and 5 bases had no gene match. The CDR3 protein is CASSLGQGRTGANVLTF. The CDR3 DNA follows: TGTGCCAGCTCACTGGGACAGGGGAGGACTGGGGCCAACGTCCTGACTTTC.

This clonotype occurred a few times. The gene calls are TRBV27 and TRBJ2-4; 7 bases agree with TRBD1. The DNA end is more similar to TRBJ2-7, so the J call may be wrong. The V gene's germline CDR1 is MNHEY and CDR2 SMNVEV (reference sequence). CDR3 length equals 16 residues. CDR3 nucleotides: TGTGCCAGCAGTTTATCAGATACCGACAGGGTGGTCGAGCAGTACTTC. Translating it yields CASSLSDTDRVVEQYF.

The chain employs TRBV20-1 and TRBJ1-1; D is unclear. Germline V lookup: CDR1 DFQATT, CDR2 SNEGSKA (reference sequence). CDR3 size: 14 residues. V lost 1 base to trimming and J lost 4 bases, with 13 bases between them. CDR3 bases: TGCAGTGCTAGAGTTGGGGTGGGAGGCACTGAAGCTTTCTTT. This gives the protein CSARVGVGGTEAFF.

This clonotype appeared many times. The chain couples TRBV18 to TRBJ1-1; D perhaps matches TRBD1 (6 bases). The CDR3 spans 18 residues. With 2 bases removed from V and 0 bases from J, the gap between germline ends came to 19 bases. Germline assignment: CDR1 KGHSH and CDR2 LQKENI. CDR3 region: CASSPRQSIRGLNTEAFF. The CDR3 nucleotides read TGTGCCAGCTCACCAAGGCAGTCAATCAGGGGATTGAACACTGAAGCTTTCTTT.

This clonotype appeared a few times. V usage is TRBV12-3 or TRBV12-4 and J usage is TRBJ2-5; D possibly uses TRBD1 or TRBD2 (5 bases each). V lost 3 bases and J 3 bases, leaving 8 bases between the germline ends. This CDR3 contains 13 residues. The CDR3 sequence is CASSFGAKETQYF. CDR3 DNA sequence: TGTGCCAGCAGTTTCGGGGCGAAAGAGACCCAGTACTTC.

This chain uses TRBV7-2 with TRBJ2-3; 12 nucleotides align to TRBD2. Germline CDR1 is SGHTA and CDR2 is FQGNSA. With V trimmed by 5 bases and J by 3 bases, 9 bases remained unmatched. The CDR3 has 17 residues. CDR3 amino acids: CASSRGLAGPETDTQYF. In nucleotides, the CDR3 is TGTGCCAGCAGCCGCGGACTAGCGGGGCCCGAGACAGATACGCAGTATTTT.

This CDR3 is CASSFSSSYNEQFF. The DNA for the CDR3 is TGTGCCAGCAGCTTCTCCAGCTCCTACAATGAGCAGTTCTTC. The rearrangement uses TRBV7-6 and TRBJ2-1; no clear D gene. From germline, CDR1 is SGHVS and CDR2 FNYEAQ. This CDR3 comprises 14 residues. V shed 3 bases and J shed 0 bases, with 6 bases lying between them.

This clonotype came up a few times. The chain couples TRBV12-3 or TRBV12-4 to TRBJ1-6; D is ambiguous. This CDR3 is 14 amino acids long. Trimming removed 6 bases at V and 5 bases at J, with 11 bases between. CDR3 sequence: CASSIEAHNSPLHF. Here the CDR3 DNA reads TGTGCCAGCAGCATTGAAGCTCATAATTCACCCCTCCACTTT.

V and J are TRBV27 and TRBJ2-1; D assignment may be TRBD1 or TRBD2 (5 bases each). Between the trimmed V and J ends, which lost 3 bases and 4 bases, there was a span of 13 bases. This CDR3 contains 15 residues. The germline V gene has CDR1 MNHEY and CDR2 SMNVEV (reference sequence). CDR3 DNA sequence: TGTGCCAGCAGTTTGTCCGGGACGTTATACAATGAGCAGTTCTTC. As protein: CASSLSGTLYNEQFF.

V usage is TRBV21-1 and J usage is TRBJ1-2; the table gives TRBD1 as D, unverified against the DNA. TRBV21-1 constitutes a pseudogene. The CDR3 runs 15 residues. CDR3 nucleotide sequence: TGTGCCAGCAGCAAATTGGCGTCAGGGATATCGGGCTACACCTTC. Its protein product is CASSKLASGISGYTF.

Comment on this clonotype: At one of its ends the junction is not consistent with the germline gene, which may arise from a read error. The chain uses TRBV20-1 and TRBJ2-5, with D perhaps being TRBD1 or TRBD2 (6 bases each). The CDR3 totals 14 residues. Germline CDR1 is DFQATT and CDR2 is SNEGSKA (reference sequence). The CDR3 nucleotides are TGCGGTGCTAGAGATACAGGAGGGGGGGAGACCCAGTACTTC. Residues: CGARDTGGGETQYF.

The chain has TRBV4-3 and TRBJ2-1, with 7 bases identical to TRBD1. TRBJ2-7 matches the DNA end more closely, so the J call is doubtful. Germline loops: CDR1 LGHNA, CDR2 YSLEER. The CDR3 runs 15 residues. The CDR3 loop reads CASSLNRDRSYEQYF. The CDR3 DNA is TGCGCCAGCAGCCTTAACCGGGACAGATCCTACGAGCAGTACTTC.

The chain recombines TRBV18 with TRBJ2-5; D gene uncertain. This CDR3 region has 14 residues. Trimming removed 3 bases from V and 4 bases from J, with 12 bases in between. CDR1 and CDR2 (germline): KGHSH, LQKENI. The CDR3 DNA sequence: TGTGCCAGCTCACCTGCGGACGGTCCAGAGACCCAGTACTTC. This codes for CASSPADGPETQYF.

There are a few counts of this clonotype. The V gene is TRBV20-1, the J gene TRBJ2-7; 8 bases are shared with TRBD1. The CDR3 has 15 residues. V lost 2 bases to trimming and J lost 4 bases; unmatched junction nucleotides: 10. Germline V gives CDR1 DFQATT, CDR2 SNEGSKA (reference sequence). CDR3 amino acids: CSARPGTGQGYEQYF. DNA for the CDR3: TGCAGTGCTAGACCTGGGACAGGCCAGGGGTACGAGCAGTACTTC.

This chain connects TRBV5-1 to TRBJ1-3, with TRBD1 as a possible D gene (5 bases). The CDR3 extends over 15 amino acids. Per germline, CDR1 SGHRS and CDR2 YFSETQ. Trimming left V 4 bases short and J 3 bases short, with 14 bases between. The CDR3 sequence: CASSIGAADGNTIYF. The DNA of the CDR3 is TGCGCCAGCAGCATCGGGGCCGCGGATGGAAACACCATATATTTT.

The chain couples TRBV20-1 to TRBJ2-1; no firm D call. The V gene's germline CDR1 is DFQATT and CDR2 SNEGSKA (reference sequence). The CDR3 consists of 12 residues. Trimming removed 5 bases from V and 3 bases from J, with 8 bases in between. The CDR3 DNA is TGCAGTGCTGGTGGAAACTACAATGAGCAGTTCTTC. This codes for CSAGGNYNEQFF.

This clonotype was recorded only once. CDR3 sequence (DNA): TGTGCCAGCAACCTATGGGGACAGAACACTGAAGCTTTCTTT. It codes for CASNLWGQNTEAFF. The chain combines TRBV7-2 with TRBJ1-1; D might be TRBD1 (6 bases). V lost 7 bases and J lost 1, with 13 bases in between. The CDR3 totals 14 residues. CDR1 and CDR2 from the germline V gene are SGHTA and FQGNSA. Looking up the rest from reference TRBV7-2 and TRBJ1-1 gives the full variable domain: GAGVSQSPSNKVTEKGKDVELRCDPISGHTALYWYRQSLGQGLEFLIYFQGNSAPDKSGLPSDRFSAERTGGSVSTLTIQRTQQEDSAVYLCASNLWGQNTEAFFGQGTRLTVV.

This clonotype appeared a single time. The rearrangement links TRBV29-1 to TRBJ2-1; tentatively, D is TRBD1 or TRBD2 (6 bases each). Germline V CDR1 and CDR2: SQVTM, ANQGSEA. The CDR3 runs to 11 residues. V was cut by 1 base and J by 10 bases, with 8 bases left in between. CDR3 sequence: CSVEGGGEQFF. In nucleotides, the CDR3 is TGCAGCGTTGAAGGAGGGGGGGAGCAGTTCTTC.

This clonotype was detected a few times. V gene TRBV12-3 or TRBV12-4 combines with J gene TRBJ2-5, with D tentatively TRBD1 (6 bases). The CDR3 extends over 15 amino acids. The V gene lost 4 bases and the J gene lost 4 bases, with 16 bases spanning the gap. The CDR3, as DNA: TGTGCCAGCAGTTCCGACCGGACAGCCCGAGAGACCCAGTACTTC. The encoded protein is CASSSDRTARETQYF.

This clonotype has a handful of counts. J is TRBJ2-3 and V is TRBV9, with 8 bases that match TRBD2. Germline trimming cut 4 bases from V and 4 bases from J; bases unmatched to any gene: 8. This CDR3 contains 15 residues. Germline V lookup: CDR1 SGDLS, CDR2 YYNGEE. The CDR3 reads CASSIGGAHPDTQYF. The CDR3 DNA reads TGTGCCAGCAGCATCGGGGGGGCCCATCCAGATACGCAGTATTTT. Combining the CDR3 with reference TRBV9 and TRBJ2-3 gives the whole variable domain DSGVTQTPKHLITATGQRVTLRCSPRSGDLSVYWYQQSLDQGLQFLIQYYNGEERAKGNILERFSAQQFPDLHSELNLSSLELGDSALYFCASSIGGAHPDTQYFGPGTRLTVL.

V is TRBV6-2 or TRBV6-3 and J is TRBJ1-5; D is ambiguous. The V gene lost 2 bases and the J gene lost 6 bases, with 8 bases spanning the gap. CDR3 length: 13 amino acids. Germline lookup yields CDR1 MNHEY and CDR2 SVGEGT. The DNA for the CDR3 is TGTGCCAGCAGTTACCGGAGGGTTCAGCCCCAGCATTTT. It specifies CASSYRRVQPQHF.

In its sample, this clonotype was seen many times. This chain uses TRBV20-1 with TRBJ1-1; no firm D call. V gave up 6 bases and J gave up 1 base, with 9 bases separating them. This CDR3 comprises 12 residues. Looked up from germline, CDR1 is DFQATT and CDR2 is SNEGSKA (reference sequence). The CDR3: CSAPPANTEAFF. CDR3 in DNA: TGCAGTGCGCCACCGGCGAACACTGAAGCTTTCTTT.

J is TRBJ2-1 and V is TRBV29-1, with unresolved D. Germline V gives CDR1 SQVTM, CDR2 ANQGSEA. This CDR3 has 11 residues. The CDR3 protein is CSAWESNEQFF. As DNA, the CDR3 is TGCAGTGCGTGGGAATCCAATGAGCAGTTCTTC.

The chain carries TRBV6-5 and TRBJ2-6; possibly TRBD1 for D (6 bases). Germline CDR1 reads MNHEY; CDR2 reads SVGAGI. The V end was cut by 0 bases, the J end by 1 base, with 13 bases between. CDR3 length: 18 residues. The CDR3 sequence: CASSYSSGVVSGANVLTF. As DNA, the CDR3 is TGTGCCAGCAGTTACTCGTCAGGGGTGGTATCTGGGGCCAACGTCCTGACTTTC.

As to this clonotype: One end of the junction is discordant with germline, which a read error may explain. V is TRBV5-1 and J is TRBJ1-2; 7 nucleotides agree with TRBD1. The CDR3 is 14 amino acids. Germline CDR1 reads SGHRS; CDR2 reads YFSETQ. The CDR3: CASSLEGQSYGHTF. CDR3 coding DNA: TGCGCCAGCAGCTTGGAGGGACAGTCCTATGGCCACACCTTC.

As to this clonotype: A read error may be the cause here, since a much bigger clone is one base away. The J gene is TRBJ2-4, the V gene TRBV29-1; tentative D call: TRBD1 (5 bases). The DNA matches TRBJ2-7 better at its end, which makes the J call doubtful. The CDR3 totals 14 residues. Germline V CDR1 and CDR2: SQVTM, ANQGSEA. Written as DNA, the CDR3 is TGCAGCATTGCTAGAGGACAAGTAACCTACGAGCAGTACTTC. Its protein product is CSIARGQVTYEQYF.